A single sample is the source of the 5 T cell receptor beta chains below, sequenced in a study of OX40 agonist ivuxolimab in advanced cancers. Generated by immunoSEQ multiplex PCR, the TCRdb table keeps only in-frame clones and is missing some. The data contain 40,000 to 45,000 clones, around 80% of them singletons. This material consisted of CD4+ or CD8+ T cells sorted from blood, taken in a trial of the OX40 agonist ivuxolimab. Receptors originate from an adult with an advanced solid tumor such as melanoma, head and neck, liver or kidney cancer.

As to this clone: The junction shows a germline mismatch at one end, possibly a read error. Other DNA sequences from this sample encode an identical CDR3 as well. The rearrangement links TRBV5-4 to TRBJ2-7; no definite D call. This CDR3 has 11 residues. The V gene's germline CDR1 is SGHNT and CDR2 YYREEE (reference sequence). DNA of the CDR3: TGTGCTAGCAGCCGTTTCGGCGAGCAGTACTTC. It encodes CASSRFGEQYF.

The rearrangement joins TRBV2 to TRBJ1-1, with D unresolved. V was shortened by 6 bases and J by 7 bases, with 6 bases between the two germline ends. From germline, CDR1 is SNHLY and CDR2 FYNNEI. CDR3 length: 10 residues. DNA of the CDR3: TGTGCCAGCAGGCTTAATGAAGCTTTCTTT. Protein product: CASRLNEAFF.

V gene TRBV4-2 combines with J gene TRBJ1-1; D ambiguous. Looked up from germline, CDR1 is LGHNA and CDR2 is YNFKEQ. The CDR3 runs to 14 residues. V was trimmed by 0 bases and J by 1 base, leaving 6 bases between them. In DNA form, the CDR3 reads TGTGCCAGCAGCCAAGACAGAGCGAACACTGAAGCTTTCTTT. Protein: CASSQDRANTEAFF.

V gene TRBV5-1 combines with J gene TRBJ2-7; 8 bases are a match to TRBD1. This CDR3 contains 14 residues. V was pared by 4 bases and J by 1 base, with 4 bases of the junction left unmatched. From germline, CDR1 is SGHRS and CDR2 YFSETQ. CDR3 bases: TGCGCCAGCAGCACAACAGGGGGTTCCTACGAGCAGTACTTC. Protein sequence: CASSTTGGSYEQYF. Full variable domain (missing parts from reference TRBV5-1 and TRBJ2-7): KAGVTQTPRYLIKTRGQQVTLSCSPISGHRSVSWYQQTPGQGLQFLFEYFSETQRNKGNFPGRFSGRQFSNSRSEMNVSTLELGDSALYLCASSTTGGSYEQYFGPGTRLTVT.

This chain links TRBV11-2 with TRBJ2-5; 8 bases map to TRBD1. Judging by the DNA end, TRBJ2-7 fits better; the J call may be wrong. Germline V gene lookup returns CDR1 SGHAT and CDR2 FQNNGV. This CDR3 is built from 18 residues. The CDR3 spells CASSPIGRGRGTTYEQYF. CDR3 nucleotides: TGTGCCAGCAGCCCGATAGGCAGGGGGCGCGGAACCACCTACGAGCAGTACTTC.